This entry features one TCR beta chain sequence. The data originate from a study of blood T cells in healthy people across ages. The wider study: In model experiments, template switching was able to capture about one barcoded beta molecule for every two T cells that were present.

PCR was performed a second time for 7 to 11 cycles using a sample-barcoded 5' primer and a J-beta primer mix. TCRdb processed the 5' RACE reads anew with MiXCR; each CDR3 protein has one entry. The sample records about 640,000 distinct CDR3 sequences, 58% being singletons. The V and J ends lost 1 base and 0 bases respectively, with 7 bases between them. CDR3 length: 15 amino acids. Germline CDR1 reads SGHTA; CDR2 reads FQGNSA. This receptor was identified in a man between 60 and 70 years old in good health. J is TRBJ2-1 and V is TRBV7-2; D call uncertain. The sequenced sample consisted of blood. The CDR3 reads CASSLEESSYNEQFF. The CDR3 coding sequence is TGTGCCAGCAGCTTAGAGGAGAGCTCCTACAATGAGCAGTTCTTC. Complete variable domain (other parts from reference TRBV7-2 and TRBJ2-1): GAGVSQSPSNKVTEKGKDVELRCDPISGHTALYWYRQSLGQGLEFLIYFQGNSAPDKSGLPSDRFSAERTGGSVSTLTIQRTQQEDSAVYLCASSLEESSYNEQFFGPGTRLTVL.